One sample yielded the 14 T cell receptor beta chains listed below, sequenced in a study of cytomegalovirus exposure and HLA in healthy donors. The PCR used 60 Vbeta and 13 Jbeta primers. Method: immunoSEQ multiplex PCR; TCRdb's copy keeps in-frame clones and lacks some. The sample has about 110,000 clones, about 60% seen once; the top ten hold about 2%. The source material was PBMCs. The receptors come from a woman younger than 45 in good health and CMV-seronegative.

For the CDR3, the DNA is TGCGCCAGCATAAGCGGGACTAGCACAGATACGCAGTATTTT. Residues: CASISGTSTDTQYF. V is TRBV5-1 and J is TRBJ2-3, with 7 bases identical to TRBD2. Germline V CDR1 and CDR2: SGHRS, YFSETQ. This CDR3 region has 14 residues. V lost 6 bases to trimming and J lost 0 bases; unmatched junction nucleotides: 4.

The J gene is TRBJ2-1, the V gene TRBV5-1, with TRBD1 identical over 8 bases. The CDR3 runs to 14 residues. V was pared by 4 bases and J by 5 bases, with 5 bases of the junction left unmatched. The germline V gene has CDR1 SGHRS and CDR2 YFSETQ. DNA of the CDR3: TGCGCCAGCAGCCCCGGGACAGGCAACAATGAGCAGTTCTTC. Translating it yields CASSPGTGNNEQFF.

The chain has TRBV27 and TRBJ2-7, with 9 bases identical to TRBD2. Looked up from germline, CDR1 is MNHEY and CDR2 is SMNVEV (reference sequence). V was clipped by 0 bases and J by 0 bases; unmatched bases: 6. This CDR3 contains 17 residues. Here the CDR3 DNA reads TGTGCCAGCAGTTTATCGCGGGGGGGTGGTGCCTCCTACGAGCAGTACTTC. This codes for CASSLSRGGGASYEQYF.

This clone turned up a few times. The rearrangement uses TRBV30 and TRBJ1-3, with TRBD1 as a possible D gene (5 bases). Germline V gene sequence: CDR1 GTSNPN, CDR2 SVGIG (reference sequence). The CDR3 consists of 13 residues. V dropped 5 bases and J dropped 2 bases, with 10 bases sitting between them. The CDR3 protein is CAWGGLPGNTIYF. CDR3 in DNA: TGTGCCTGGGGGGGACTTCCTGGAAACACCATATATTTT.

This chain uses TRBV11-2 with TRBJ1-1; D gene ambiguous. CDR1 and CDR2 (germline): SGHAT, FQNNGV. The CDR3 runs to 13 residues. V lost 1 base and J lost 1, with 4 bases in between. The CDR3 DNA reads TGTGCCAGCAGCTTAGTCGGGAACACTGAAGCTTTCTTT. Protein: CASSLVGNTEAFF.

The rearrangement joins TRBV27 to TRBJ2-5; 7 positions match TRBD1. The J segment lost 5 bases and the V segment lost 10 bases, leaving 13 bases of the junction unmatched. The length of the CDR3 is 14 residues. Germline lookup yields CDR1 MNHEY and CDR2 SMNVEV (reference sequence). CDR3 region: CATQTGATGETQYF. As DNA, the CDR3 is TGTGCCACACAAACAGGGGCGACGGGGGAGACCCAGTACTTC.

The rearrangement joins TRBV5-4 to TRBJ2-7; TRBD2 agrees at 7 bases. The J segment lost 4 bases and the V segment lost 0 bases, leaving 13 bases of the junction unmatched. Germline V gene sequence: CDR1 SGHNT, CDR2 YYREEE (reference sequence). This CDR3 comprises 17 residues. DNA of the CDR3: TGTGCCAGCAGCTTGGCCTTAAGCGGGGACCCTGGGTACGAGCAGTACTTC. This encodes CASSLALSGDPGYEQYF.

This clone was seen more than once but under ten times. This chain connects TRBV5-1 to TRBJ1-4, with 7 nucleotides matching TRBD1. CDR3 length: 12 residues. CDR1 is SGHRS, CDR2 YFSETQ, per germline. With V trimmed by 4 bases and J by 6 bases, 0 bases remained unmatched. The CDR3 reads CASSDRDEKLFF. In DNA, the CDR3 is TGCGCCAGCAGCGACAGGGATGAAAAACTGTTTTTT.

This rearrangement joins TRBV5-5 to TRBJ1-2, with unresolved D. The CDR3 totals 13 residues. Germline-derived CDR1 and CDR2 are SGHKS and YYEKEE (reference sequence). V lost 1 base, J lost 4 bases, and 8 bases lay in between. CDR3 region: CASSLRQVYGYTF. In nucleotides, the CDR3 is TGTGCCAGCAGCTTGCGACAAGTCTATGGCTACACCTTC.

This chain joins TRBV6-6 and TRBJ2-7; D gene uncertain. CDR1 is MNHNY, CDR2 SVGAGI, per germline (reference sequence). This CDR3 is 12 amino acids long. The V end lost 6 bases, the J end lost 1 base, and 7 bases lay between the germline ends. The CDR3 loop reads CASSVESYEQYF. CDR3 in DNA: TGTGCCAGCAGCGTCGAGTCCTACGAGCAGTACTTC.

The rearrangement joins TRBV10-1 to TRBJ2-1, with a tentative D call TRBD1 (6 bases). Looked up from germline, CDR1 is WNHNN and CDR2 is SYGVQD (reference sequence). V shed 2 bases and J shed 3 bases, with 17 bases lying between them. The CDR3 is made up of 17 amino acids. This CDR3 is CASSERPTGSLYNEQFF. The CDR3, as DNA: TGCGCCAGCAGTGAGCGCCCCACAGGGAGCCTCTACAATGAGCAGTTCTTC.

This clone was recorded once. The chain employs TRBV7-9 and TRBJ2-7; D possibly corresponds to TRBD2 (5 bases). The CDR3 sequence is 14 residues long. Per germline, CDR1 SEHNR and CDR2 FQNEAQ (reference sequence). V lost 7 bases to trimming and J lost 1 base, with 14 bases between them. The CDR3 region is CASNEGGGSYEQYF. As DNA, the CDR3 is TGTGCCAGCAACGAGGGCGGAGGATCCTACGAGCAGTACTTC.

V gene TRBV7-2 combines with J gene TRBJ2-7; D remains unclear. CDR3 length: 13 residues. Germline CDR1 is SGHTA and CDR2 is FQGNSA. V was shortened by 3 bases and J by 2 bases, with 8 bases between the two germline ends. The CDR3 sequence: CASSLSPAYEQYF. For the CDR3, the DNA is TGTGCCAGCAGCTTGTCCCCCGCCTACGAGCAGTACTTC.

The chain employs TRBV5-1 and TRBJ1-5; 8 bases line up with TRBD1. Germline CDR1 SGHRS, CDR2 YFSETQ. The J segment lost 3 bases and the V segment lost 4 bases, leaving 6 bases of the junction unmatched. The CDR3 is 15 amino acids. The chain's CDR3 is CASSEGTGYNQPQHF. CDR3 nucleotide sequence: TGCGCCAGCAGCGAGGGGACAGGCTACAATCAGCCCCAGCATTTT.